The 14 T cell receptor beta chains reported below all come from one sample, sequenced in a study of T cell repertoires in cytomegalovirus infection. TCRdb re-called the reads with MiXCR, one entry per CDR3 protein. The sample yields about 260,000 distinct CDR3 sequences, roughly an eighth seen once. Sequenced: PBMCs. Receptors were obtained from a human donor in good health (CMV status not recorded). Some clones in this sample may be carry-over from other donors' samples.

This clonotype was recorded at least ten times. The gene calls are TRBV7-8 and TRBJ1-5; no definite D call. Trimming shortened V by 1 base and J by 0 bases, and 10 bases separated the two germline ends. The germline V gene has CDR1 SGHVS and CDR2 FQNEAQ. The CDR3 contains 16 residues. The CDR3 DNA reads TGTGCCAGCAGCTTAGTTATCCGGGATAGCAATCAGCCCCAGCATTTT. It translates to CASSLVIRDSNQPQHF.

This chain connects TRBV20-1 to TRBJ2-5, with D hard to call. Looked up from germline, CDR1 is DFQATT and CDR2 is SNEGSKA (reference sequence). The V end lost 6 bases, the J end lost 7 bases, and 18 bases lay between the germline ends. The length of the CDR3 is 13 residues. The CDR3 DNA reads TGCAGTGCCCCCCTAGGCTCTGCTGGGACCCAGTACTTC. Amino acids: CSAPLGSAGTQYF.

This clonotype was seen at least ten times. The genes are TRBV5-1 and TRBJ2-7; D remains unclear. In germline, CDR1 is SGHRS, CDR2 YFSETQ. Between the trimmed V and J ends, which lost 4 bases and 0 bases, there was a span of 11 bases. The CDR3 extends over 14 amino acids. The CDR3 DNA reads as TGCGCCAGCAGCAGGGCGGCCAGCTCCTACGAGCAGTACTTC. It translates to CASSRAASSYEQYF.

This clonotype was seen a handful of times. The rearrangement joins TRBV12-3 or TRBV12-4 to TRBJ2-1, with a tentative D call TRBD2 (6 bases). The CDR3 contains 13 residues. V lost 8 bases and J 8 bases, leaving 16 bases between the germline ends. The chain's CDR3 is CASRLANFDEQFF. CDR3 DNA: TGTGCCAGCCGGCTAGCGAACTTCGATGAGCAGTTCTTC.

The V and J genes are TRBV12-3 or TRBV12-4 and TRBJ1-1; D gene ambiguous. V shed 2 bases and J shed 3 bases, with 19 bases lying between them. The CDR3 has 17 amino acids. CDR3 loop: CASSLTGIGSWHTEAFF. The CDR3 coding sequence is TGTGCCAGCAGTTTAACGGGGATTGGAAGTTGGCACACTGAAGCTTTCTTT.

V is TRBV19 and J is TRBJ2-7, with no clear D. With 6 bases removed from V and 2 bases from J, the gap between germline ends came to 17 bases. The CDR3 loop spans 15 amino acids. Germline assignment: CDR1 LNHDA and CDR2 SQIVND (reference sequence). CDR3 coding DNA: TGTGCCAGTAGCAATAAGCTTTCTACTCCCTACGAGCAGTACTTC. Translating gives CASSNKLSTPYEQYF. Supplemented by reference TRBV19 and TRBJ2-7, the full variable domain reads DGGITQSPKYLFRKEGQNVTLSCEQNLNHDAMYWYRQDPGQGLRLIYYSQIVNDFQKGDIAEGYSVSREKKESFPLTVTSAQKNPTAFYLCASSNKLSTPYEQYFGPGTRLTVT.

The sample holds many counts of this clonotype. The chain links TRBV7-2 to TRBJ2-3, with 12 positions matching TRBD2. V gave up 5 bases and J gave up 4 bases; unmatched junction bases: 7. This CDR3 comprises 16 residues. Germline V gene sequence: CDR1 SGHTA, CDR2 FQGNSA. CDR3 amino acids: CASSTRLAGDPDTQYF. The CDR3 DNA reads TGTGCCAGCAGCACAAGACTAGCGGGGGATCCAGATACGCAGTATTTT.

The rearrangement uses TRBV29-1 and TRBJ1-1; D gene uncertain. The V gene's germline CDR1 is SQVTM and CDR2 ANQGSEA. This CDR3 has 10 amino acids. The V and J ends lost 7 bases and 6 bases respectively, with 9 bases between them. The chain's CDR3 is CSAAKAEAFF. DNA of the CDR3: TGCAGCGCGGCGAAAGCTGAAGCTTTCTTT.

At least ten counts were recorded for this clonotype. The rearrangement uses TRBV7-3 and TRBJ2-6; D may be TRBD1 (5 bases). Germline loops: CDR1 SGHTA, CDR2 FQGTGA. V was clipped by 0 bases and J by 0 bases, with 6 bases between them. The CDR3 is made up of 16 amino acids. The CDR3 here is CASSLTTVSGANVLTF. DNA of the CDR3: TGTGCCAGCAGCTTAACGACAGTCTCTGGGGCCAACGTCCTGACTTTC.

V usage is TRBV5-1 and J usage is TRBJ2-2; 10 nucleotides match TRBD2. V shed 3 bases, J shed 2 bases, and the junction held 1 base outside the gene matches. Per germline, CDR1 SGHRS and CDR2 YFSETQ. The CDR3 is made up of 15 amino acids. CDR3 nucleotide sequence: TGCGCCAGCAGCTCTAGCGGGAGTAACACCGGGGAGCTGTTTTTT. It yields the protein CASSSSGSNTGELFF.

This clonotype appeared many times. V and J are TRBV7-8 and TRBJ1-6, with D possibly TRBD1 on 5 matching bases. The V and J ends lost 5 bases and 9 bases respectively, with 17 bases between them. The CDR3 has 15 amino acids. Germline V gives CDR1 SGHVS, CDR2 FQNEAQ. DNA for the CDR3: TGTGCCAGCAGCCAAAGTGGGGCAGGGTTTTCACCCCTCCACTTT. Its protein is CASSQSGAGFSPLHF.

In DNA, the CDR3 is TGTGCCACCAGCAGAGATGGAGGCAAGAATAACTATGGCTACACCTTC. Protein: CATSRDGGKNNYGYTF. The chain employs TRBV15 and TRBJ1-2; no firm D call. There are 16 residues in the CDR3. CDR1 and CDR2 (germline): LNHNV, YYDKDF (reference sequence). V was cut by 0 bases and J by 1 base, with 12 bases left in between.

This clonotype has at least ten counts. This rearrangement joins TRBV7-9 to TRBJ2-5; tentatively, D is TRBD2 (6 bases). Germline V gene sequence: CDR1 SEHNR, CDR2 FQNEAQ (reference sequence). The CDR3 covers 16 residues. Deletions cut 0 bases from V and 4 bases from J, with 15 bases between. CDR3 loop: CASSLAEGGGSETQYF. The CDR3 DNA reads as TGTGCCAGCAGCTTAGCGGAAGGCGGAGGGTCAGAGACCCAGTACTTC.

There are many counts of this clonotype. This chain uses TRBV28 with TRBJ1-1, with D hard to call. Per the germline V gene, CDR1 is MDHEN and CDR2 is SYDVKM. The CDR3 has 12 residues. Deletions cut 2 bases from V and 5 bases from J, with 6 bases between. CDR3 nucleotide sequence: TGTGCCAGCAGTTTAAGGTTTACTGAAGCTTTCTTT. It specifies CASSLRFTEAFF.